This section outlines one T cell receptor beta chain sequence together with its context. Antigen: not known. At one of its ends the junction is not consistent with the germline gene, which may arise from a read error. The germline gives CDR1 SGHAT, CDR2 FQNNGV. This CDR3 has 17 residues. Cultured CD4+ T cell DNA underwent sequencing with the Oncomine TCR Beta short-read assay. TCRdb ran MiXCR on the PCR reads and lists one entry per CDR3 protein. The table lists more than 9,000 distinct CDR3 sequences, approximately 60% of them singletons. Specified treatment: approximately nine-day PBMC culture with coronavirus spike peptide pools or control peptides (ViraFEST assay). This sample is part of a study of vaccination and CD4 T cells after COVID-19. Study-level background: The stimulus for the cells was overlapping spike peptides derived from SARS-CoV-2, HCoV-NL63, HCoV-OC43 and HCoV-229E. Points from the study as a whole: Relatively few convalescent patients were studied, without early post-infection timepoints. Spike mono-reactivity applied to 304 of 307 vaccine-specific clones detected in convalescent patients.

The chain couples TRBV11-2 to TRBJ2-7; TRBD2 aligns across 8 bases. Sequencing input: CD4+ T cells from blood, cultured in vitro. The sequence was collected from a human donor who had recovered from COVID-19. CDR3 amino acids: CPSSLAPRVAGSFEQYF. CDR3 coding DNA: TGTCCCAGCAGCTTAGCCCCAAGGGTAGCGGGATCCTTCGAGCAGTACTTC. Full variable domain (rest looked up from reference TRBV11-2 and TRBJ2-7): EAGVAQSPRYKIIEKRQSVAFWCNPISGHATLYWYQQILGQGPKLLIQFQNNGVVDDSQLPKDRFSAERLKGVDSTLKIQPAKLEDSAVYLCPSSLAPRVAGSFEQYFGPGTRLTVT.